The next 30 T cell receptor beta chains were all read from a single sample in a study of blood T cell repertoires in COVID-19. This table comes from immunoSEQ multiplex PCR, and its TCRdb copy is limited to in-frame clones, with some not included. Counted here are a few hundred thousand clones, around 85% occurring once; the ten biggest clones make up approximately 7.9%. Input material: peripheral blood. These receptors were obtained from a human donor in a cohort sampled during active COVID-19.

The chain carries TRBV30 and TRBJ1-1; 9 bases match TRBD1. CDR1 is GTSNPN and CDR2 is SVGIG in the germline V gene (reference sequence). Unmatched junction bases numbered 7, after V lost 2 bases and J lost 6 bases. The CDR3 spans 14 residues. The CDR3 loop is CAWSPGQGLAEAFF. The CDR3 DNA is TGTGCCTGGAGTCCGGGACAGGGACTCGCTGAAGCTTTCTTT. Based on the CDR3 plus reference TRBV30 and TRBJ1-1, the full variable domain is SQTIHQWPATLVQPVGSPLSLECTVEGTSNPNLYWYRQAAGRGLQLLFYSVGIGQISSEVPQNLSASRPQDRQFILSSKKLLLSDSGFYLCAWSPGQGLAEAFFGQGTRLTVV.

This clone was counted a few times. The chain couples TRBV7-6 to TRBJ1-1, with TRBD1 identical over 8 bases. The CDR3 contains 14 residues. Germline-derived CDR1 and CDR2 are SGHVS and FNYEAQ. With 4 bases clipped from V and 1 base from J, the junction kept 2 bases outside the gene matches. CDR3 in DNA: TGTGCCAGCAGCTCGGGGACAGGGAACACTGAAGCTTTCTTT. This gives the protein CASSSGTGNTEAFF.

The chain employs TRBV19 and TRBJ1-5; no definite D call. V lost 4 bases and J lost 3, with 10 bases in between. The length of the CDR3 is 14 residues. Germline V gene lookup returns CDR1 LNHDA and CDR2 SQIVND (reference sequence). This CDR3 is CASSTGRVNQPQHF. The CDR3, as DNA: TGTGCCAGTAGTACCGGGAGGGTCAATCAGCCCCAGCATTTT.

V usage is TRBV5-4 and J usage is TRBJ2-3; 9 bases are a match to TRBD2. The CDR3 consists of 16 residues. Germline lookup yields CDR1 SGHNT and CDR2 YYREEE (reference sequence). The V and J ends lost 1 base and 5 bases, in that order; junction bases with no gene match: 8. This CDR3 reads CASSLPIAGAQDTQYF. CDR3 in DNA: TGTGCCAGCAGCTTGCCGATAGCGGGGGCGCAAGATACGCAGTATTTT.

The chain links TRBV27 to TRBJ1-2; TRBD1 is a possible D gene (5 bases). Germline V gives CDR1 MNHEY, CDR2 SMNVEV (reference sequence). V was cut by 0 bases and J by 6 bases, with 11 bases left in between. The CDR3 consists of 14 residues. The CDR3 coding sequence is TGTGCCAGCAGTTTATCTTCGGGGGGGAATGGCTACACCTTC. It translates to CASSLSSGGNGYTF.

The chain carries TRBV20-1 and TRBJ2-2; unclear D gene. This CDR3 contains 11 residues. The germline V gene has CDR1 DFQATT and CDR2 SNEGSKA (reference sequence). Trimming removed 4 bases from V and 11 bases from J, with 11 bases in between. The CDR3 region has the DNA TGCAGTGCTACAGGAACAAGAGAGCTGTTTTTT. Translation: CSATGTRELFF.

In this sample, this clone turned up once. The chain carries TRBV7-6 and TRBJ2-7; possible D gene TRBD2, 7 bases. There are 15 residues in the CDR3. V gave up 2 bases and J gave up 4 bases, with 15 bases separating them. Germline values: CDR1 SGHVS, CDR2 FNYEAQ. The CDR3 bases are TGTGCCAGCAGCTTAAATTCGGGGGGCTATTACGAGCAGTACTTC. Translation gives CASSLNSGGYYEQYF.

V and J are TRBV29-1 and TRBJ2-3; a weak D match, TRBD1 (6 bases). The V end lost 5 bases, the J end lost 2 bases, and 11 bases lay between the germline ends. The CDR3 has 13 amino acids. CDR1 is SQVTM, CDR2 ANQGSEA, per germline. The chain's CDR3 is CSVWTDNTDTQYF. In nucleotides, the CDR3 is TGCAGCGTTTGGACAGACAACACAGATACGCAGTATTTT.

Here the CDR3 reads CAWSGAINQPQHF. The CDR3 nucleotides read TGTGCCTGGAGTGGGGCGATTAATCAGCCCCAGCATTTT. V and J are TRBV30 and TRBJ1-5; D gene unclear. Trimming removed 1 base from V and 4 bases from J, with 8 bases in between. This CDR3 comprises 13 residues. Germline V lookup: CDR1 GTSNPN, CDR2 SVGIG (reference sequence). The full variable domain, rest sourced from reference TRBV30 and TRBJ1-5, is SQTIHQWPATLVQPVGSPLSLECTVEGTSNPNLYWYRQAAGRGLQLLFYSVGIGQISSEVPQNLSASRPQDRQFILSSKKLLLSDSGFYLCAWSGAINQPQHFGDGTRLSIL.

V gene TRBV5-4 combines with J gene TRBJ2-3; TRBD2 matches 13 bases. Germline CDR1 is SGHNT and CDR2 is YYREEE (reference sequence). This CDR3 is built from 18 residues. The trim removed 4 bases at V and 1 base at J, leaving 9 bases unmatched. This CDR3 is CASSIWTSGGRGTDTQYF. CDR3 DNA: TGTGCCAGCAGCATCTGGACTAGCGGGGGACGGGGCACAGATACGCAGTATTTT.

The chain couples TRBV2 to TRBJ1-4; 10 bases are shared with TRBD1. The germline CDR1 and CDR2 sequences are SNHLY and FYNNEI. With V trimmed by 6 bases and J by 14 bases, 3 bases remained unmatched. The CDR3 runs 11 residues. CDR3 in DNA: TGTGCCAGCAGCATGGACAGGGGGCTGTTTTTT. Its translation: CASSMDRGLFF.

The gene calls are TRBV19 and TRBJ1-1; D uncertain. There are 16 residues in the CDR3. Germline-derived CDR1 and CDR2 are LNHDA and SQIVND (reference sequence). Trimming removed 2 bases from V and 1 base from J, with 14 bases in between. CDR3 DNA sequence: TGTGCCAGTAGTATATTTATCGCTGGAGGGAACACTGAAGCTTTCTTT. Residues: CASSIFIAGGNTEAFF. The full variable domain, completed using reference TRBV19 and TRBJ1-1, is DGGITQSPKYLFRKEGQNVTLSCEQNLNHDAMYWYRQDPGQGLRLIYYSQIVNDFQKGDIAEGYSVSREKKESFPLTVTSAQKNPTAFYLCASSIFIAGGNTEAFFGQGTRLTVV.

The V and J genes are TRBV24-1 and TRBJ2-1, with 8 bases matching TRBD1. The CDR3 contains 16 residues. CDR1 and CDR2 (germline): KGHDR, SFDVKD. J was trimmed by 3 bases and V by 3 bases; bases with no gene match: 6. The CDR3 DNA sequence: TGTGCCACCAGTGATCCCGGACAGGGACTCTACAATGAGCAGTTCTTC. This gives the protein CATSDPGQGLYNEQFF.

The rearrangement joins TRBV5-1 to TRBJ2-6; 9 bases line up with TRBD1. The CDR3 sequence is 18 residues long. After removal of 4 bases from V and 3 bases from J, the junction contained 11 bases not matched to a gene. Germline assignment: CDR1 SGHRS and CDR2 YFSETQ. The CDR3 region is CASSPALQGAYGANVLTF. In nucleotides, the CDR3 is TGCGCCAGCAGCCCGGCGTTACAGGGGGCCTATGGGGCCAACGTCCTGACTTTC.

V usage is TRBV6-4 and J usage is TRBJ2-1; D remains unclear. The germline V gene encodes CDR1 MRHNA and CDR2 SNTAGT. The CDR3 has 12 residues. The V end lost 0 bases, the J end lost 10 bases, and 7 bases lay between the germline ends. The CDR3 nucleotides read TGTGCCAGCAGTGACTCGATGGAGGAGCAGTTCTTC. Its translation is CASSDSMEEQFF.

This clone was seen a handful of times. The rearrangement uses TRBV10-2 and TRBJ1-2, with a possible D match to TRBD1 (5 bases). Trimming left V 0 bases short and J 6 bases short, with 8 bases between. The CDR3 sequence is 13 residues long. Per the germline V gene, CDR1 is WSHSY and CDR2 is SAAADI. The CDR3 reads CASSESRGNGYTF. The CDR3 coding sequence is TGCGCCAGCAGTGAGTCCCGGGGGAATGGCTACACCTTC.

The chain joins TRBV5-4 to TRBJ2-7; TRBD2 aligns across 9 bases. Per the germline V gene, CDR1 is SGHNT and CDR2 is YYREEE (reference sequence). There are 14 residues in the CDR3. With 6 bases clipped from V and 2 bases from J, the junction kept 6 bases outside the gene matches. CDR3 nucleotide sequence: TGTGCCAGCACCCGTGGCGGGGGGGCCTACGAGCAGTACTTC. Amino acid sequence: CASTRGGGAYEQYF.

The chain employs TRBV19 and TRBJ1-3, with D hard to call. Germline CDR1 reads LNHDA; CDR2 reads SQIVND (reference sequence). The CDR3 extends over 19 amino acids. Trimming pared 5 bases from V and 0 bases from J, leaving 23 bases between. The CDR3 sequence: CASSPKPFYSIISGNTIYF. The CDR3 DNA reads as TGTGCCAGTAGTCCGAAGCCCTTCTACTCGATAATCTCTGGAAACACCATATATTTT.

This clone turned up a few times. This chain uses TRBV6-5 with TRBJ1-1; 7 bases agree with TRBD1. Per germline, CDR1 MNHEY and CDR2 SVGAGI. The V gene end was trimmed by 4 bases and the J gene end by 1 base; junction bases not matched to a gene: 3. The CDR3 totals 14 residues. The CDR3 nucleotides are TGTGCCAGCAGTTCGACAGGGCAGAACACTGAAGCTTTCTTT. This translates into CASSSTGQNTEAFF.

This clone was detected only a few times. CDR3 coding DNA: TGTGCCAGTAGTATAAAGTGGCGAGGGGAAGGAGGGACTGAAGCTTTCTTT. Protein sequence: CASSIKWRGEGGTEAFF. The chain carries TRBV19 and TRBJ1-1, with TRBD1 as a possible D gene (5 bases). The V and J ends lost 2 bases and 5 bases respectively, with 21 bases between them. In germline, CDR1 is LNHDA, CDR2 SQIVND (reference sequence). There are 17 residues in the CDR3. Filled out from reference TRBV19 and TRBJ1-1, the complete variable domain reads DGGITQSPKYLFRKEGQNVTLSCEQNLNHDAMYWYRQDPGQGLRLIYYSQIVNDFQKGDIAEGYSVSREKKESFPLTVTSAQKNPTAFYLCASSIKWRGEGGTEAFFGQGTRLTVV.

The chain is built from TRBV2 and TRBJ1-4, with 10 positions matching TRBD1. The CDR3 is 14 residues long. V shed 8 bases, J shed 4 bases, and the junction held 4 bases outside the gene matches. Germline CDR1 reads SNHLY; CDR2 reads FYNNEI. This CDR3 reads CASGRDRGNEKLFF. The CDR3 DNA follows: TGTGCCAGCGGACGGGACAGGGGTAATGAAAAACTGTTTTTT. The full variable domain, its missing parts supplied by reference TRBV2 and TRBJ1-4, is EPEVTQTPSHQVTQMGQEVILRCVPISNHLYFYWYRQILGQKVEFLVSFYNNEISEKSEIFDDQFSVERPDGSNFTLKIRSTKLEDSAMYFCASGRDRGNEKLFFGSGTQLSVL.

A few counts support this clone. This rearrangement joins TRBV7-3 to TRBJ1-1; D remains unclear. Germline V gene sequence: CDR1 SGHTA, CDR2 FQGTGA. V was trimmed by 4 bases and J by 1 base, leaving 7 bases between them. This CDR3 spans 13 amino acids. The CDR3 nucleotides read TGTGCCAGCAGCTCAATACAGAACACTGAAGCTTTCTTT. Residues: CASSSIQNTEAFF.

This sequence joins TRBV30 and TRBJ2-5, with D uncertain. This CDR3 has 11 residues. The ends were cut back, 0 bases at V and 5 bases at J, with 4 bases in the middle. The V gene's germline CDR1 is GTSNPN and CDR2 SVGIG (reference sequence). CDR3 residues: CAWSVQETQYF. CDR3 bases: TGTGCCTGGAGTGTACAGGAGACCCAGTACTTC.

V gene TRBV6-2 or TRBV6-3 combines with J gene TRBJ2-4; possibly TRBD2 for D (6 bases). The CDR3 totals 16 residues. V gave up 2 bases and J gave up 0 bases, with 11 bases separating them. In germline, CDR1 is MNHEY, CDR2 SVGEGT. CDR3 nucleotide sequence: TGTGCCAGCAGTTACAGGGCGGGGATAGCCAAAAACATTCAGTACTTC. Its protein product is CASSYRAGIAKNIQYF.

V and J are TRBV7-9 and TRBJ2-3; D unresolved. There are 14 residues in the CDR3. V was shortened by 4 bases and J by 4 bases, with 12 bases between the two germline ends. Germline values: CDR1 SEHNR, CDR2 FQNEAQ (reference sequence). In DNA form, the CDR3 reads TGTGCCAGCAGCTACAGCCATACCTCAGATACGCAGTATTTT. As protein: CASSYSHTSDTQYF.

This chain connects TRBV29-1 to TRBJ1-1, with D possibly TRBD1 on 5 matching bases. Germline values: CDR1 SQVTM, CDR2 ANQGSEA. Trimming stripped 6 bases from V and 7 bases from J, with 15 bases between. There are 12 residues in the CDR3. The CDR3 loop is CSVLGGELEAFF. For the CDR3, the DNA is TGCAGCGTCCTAGGAGGGGAACTTGAAGCTTTCTTT.

This chain connects TRBV12-3 or TRBV12-4 to TRBJ2-1, with unresolved D. Trimming shortened V by 5 bases and J by 6 bases, and 8 bases separated the two germline ends. This CDR3 comprises 12 residues. The CDR3 reads CASSPPRNEQFF. In DNA, the CDR3 is TGTGCCAGCAGTCCCCCTCGCAATGAGCAGTTCTTC.

The chain joins TRBV2 to TRBJ2-7, with 7 bases fitting TRBD2. V gave up 6 bases and J gave up 4 bases; unmatched junction bases: 6. CDR1 SNHLY and CDR2 FYNNEI come from the germline V gene. This CDR3 spans 13 amino acids. CDR3 in DNA: TGTGCCAGCAGGAGGGAGGGTGGGTACGAGCAGTACTTC. It yields the protein CASRREGGYEQYF.

V is TRBV6-5 and J is TRBJ2-1, with D tentatively TRBD2 (6 bases). Trimming cost V 0 bases and J 5 bases, with 11 bases left between them. The CDR3 runs 15 residues. Germline-derived CDR1 and CDR2 are MNHEY and SVGAGI. The CDR3 reads CASSYSGGAHNEQFF. CDR3 nucleotide sequence: TGTGCCAGCAGTTACTCGGGCGGGGCCCACAATGAGCAGTTCTTC.

This chain joins TRBV10-3 and TRBJ1-1; the D is unclear. V lost 6 bases, J lost 1 base, and 15 bases lay in between. The CDR3 totals 15 residues. The germline CDR1 and CDR2 sequences are ENHRY and SYGVKD. Here the CDR3 reads CAIRGKGGQNTEAFF. CDR3 coding DNA: TGTGCCATCAGGGGGAAGGGAGGGCAGAACACTGAAGCTTTCTTT.